This T cell receptor (beta chain) was recovered during a study of somatic mutations in cytotoxic T cells in rheumatoid arthritis. Study as a whole: Before any treatment began, 30 to 35 ml EDTA peripheral blood was collected from patients right after diagnosis. Study-wide results and caveats: Healthy controls did not share the age-linked increase in CD8+ clonality seen in rheumatoid arthritis patients. The top CD8+ clone topped 20% of CD8+ cells in about an eighth of the roughly 65 patients.

Isolating CD4+ and CD8+ cells involved positive magnetic bead selection on an AutoMACS. Their purity was then checked by flow cytometry. Only in-frame clones appear in the TCRdb table, and some are missing; sequencing was by immunoSEQ multiplex PCR. The table has about 15,000 clones, approximately 90% seen once; the top ten hold roughly 18%. Details on this clone: Its target is unknown.

The CDR3 has 15 residues. V dropped 3 bases and J dropped 3; count of bases not matched to a gene: 6. Per the germline V gene, CDR1 is ENHRY and CDR2 is SYGVKD. The sequencing sample was made of CD4+ T cells sorted from blood. This sequence originates from a man between 70 and 80 years old with rheumatoid arthritis. The chain joins TRBV10-3 to TRBJ2-7, with 9 bases that match TRBD1. Written as DNA, the CDR3 is TGTGCCATCAGTGAACAAGAGACAGGGGGCTACGAGCAGTACTTC. Amino acids: CAISEQETGGYEQYF.